What follows are 17 T cell receptor beta chains derived from one specimen sequenced in a study of blood T cell repertoires in COVID-19. Here immunoSEQ multiplex PCR was the method, and the copy in TCRdb shows in-frame clones only, minus some. The profile covers some 110,000 clones, with around 75% appearing a single time and approximately 0.88% taken by the ten largest. Sequencing was performed on peripheral blood. These receptors all come from a human donor with acute or convalescent COVID-19. The donor label of this sample is uncertain.

The chain uses TRBV11-2 and TRBJ1-1; D is possibly TRBD1 (5 bases). This CDR3 spans 14 amino acids. Germline lookup yields CDR1 SGHAT and CDR2 FQNNGV. Trimming took off 3 bases at V and 3 bases at J, with 11 bases between the two ends. The CDR3 is CASSFDLRDTEAFF. The CDR3 DNA reads as TGTGCCAGCAGCTTTGACCTCAGGGACACTGAAGCTTTCTTT.

Here the CDR3 DNA reads TGTGCCAGCAGTTTGCGGACAAGGACAGGGGGCTCTCCCGCTGAAGCTTTCTTT. As protein: CASSLRTRTGGSPAEAFF. This chain connects TRBV27 to TRBJ1-1; TRBD1 agrees at 11 bases. This CDR3 spans 18 amino acids. CDR1 and CDR2 (germline): MNHEY, SMNVEV (reference sequence). The ends lost 3 bases at V and 6 bases at J; junction bases unmatched: 15.

This clone was detected only a few times. The chain uses TRBV5-1 and TRBJ1-4; possible D gene TRBD1, 5 bases. The CDR3 has 16 amino acids. Germline V lookup: CDR1 SGHRS, CDR2 YFSETQ. Trimming stripped 0 bases from V and 8 bases from J, with 17 bases between. The CDR3 spells CASSLEAGSRLEKLFF. The CDR3 nucleotides read TGCGCCAGCAGCTTGGAGGCAGGGTCGAGACTCGAAAAACTGTTTTTT.

The chain joins TRBV28 to TRBJ1-1, with 8 bases fitting TRBD1. The length of the CDR3 is 14 residues. V shed 6 bases and J 4 bases; nucleotides not matched to a gene: 7. Per germline, CDR1 MDHEN and CDR2 SYDVKM. Here the CDR3 reads CASRTNRGATEAFF. CDR3 nucleotide sequence: TGTGCCAGCAGGACTAACAGGGGGGCCACTGAAGCTTTCTTT.

J is TRBJ2-1 and V is TRBV2; 11 bases line up with TRBD2. V lost 5 bases and J lost 2; bases outside the gene matches: 14. Germline values: CDR1 SNHLY, CDR2 FYNNEI. The CDR3 consists of 19 residues. CDR3 region: CASSPPTASGGSAYNEQFF. Here the CDR3 DNA reads TGTGCCAGCAGTCCCCCGACGGCTAGCGGGGGGTCGGCCTACAATGAGCAGTTCTTC. The variable domain in full, with the rest retrieved from reference TRBV2 and TRBJ2-1, is EPEVTQTPSHQVTQMGQEVILRCVPISNHLYFYWYRQILGQKVEFLVSFYNNEISEKSEIFDDQFSVERPDGSNFTLKIRSTKLEDSAMYFCASSPPTASGGSAYNEQFFGPGTRLTVL.

J is TRBJ1-1 and V is TRBV30; 9 bases agree with TRBD1. This CDR3 is 16 amino acids long. CDR1 and CDR2 from the germline V gene are GTSNPN and SVGIG (reference sequence). After removal of 4 bases from V and 3 bases from J, the junction contained 12 bases not matched to a gene. The CDR3 region has the DNA TGTGCCTGGAATGCTGGGACAGGGTGGGCCGACACTGAAGCTTTCTTT. Translated: CAWNAGTGWADTEAFF.

The chain links TRBV24-1 to TRBJ2-3; TRBD2 matches at 10 bases. The CDR3 has 15 residues. The V gene's germline CDR1 is KGHDR and CDR2 SFDVKD. V dropped 3 bases and J dropped 5; count of bases not matched to a gene: 4. CDR3: CATSDERGGQDTQYF. CDR3 nucleotides: TGTGCCACCAGTGATGAGCGGGGGGGCCAAGATACGCAGTATTTT.

Only a few counts were recorded for this clone. This chain joins TRBV11-3 and TRBJ2-3, with D unclear. Germline loops: CDR1 SGHNT, CDR2 YENEEA. The V gene lost 5 bases and the J gene lost 8 bases, with 14 bases spanning the gap. The CDR3 extends over 13 amino acids. CDR3 amino acids: CASSPPNSPTQYF. DNA for the CDR3: TGTGCCAGCAGCCCCCCCAATAGCCCTACGCAGTATTTT.

Comments on this clone: A much larger clone lies a single base off, so this may be a read error. The chain links TRBV21-1 to TRBJ1-1; the DNA was not used to check the table's D call, TRBD1. TRBV21-1 is recorded as a pseudogene. This CDR3 has 17 residues. CDR3 amino acids: CASSKEGRAAENIEAFF. Written as DNA, the CDR3 is TGTGCCAGCAGCAAAGAGGGCAGGGCCGCAGAAAACATTGAAGCTTTCTTT.

J is TRBJ2-1 and V is TRBV4-2; 12 bases agree with TRBD2. J gave up 11 bases and V 0 bases, and 8 bases lay outside the gene matches. Germline CDR1 and CDR2: LGHNA and YNFKEQ. The CDR3 has 16 residues. This chain's CDR3 is CASSQDGASGGVKQFF. CDR3 coding DNA: TGTGCCAGCAGCCAAGATGGGGCTAGCGGGGGGGTTAAGCAGTTCTTC.

The chain links TRBV11-3 to TRBJ2-3; 7 nucleotides agree with TRBD2. CDR1 SGHNT and CDR2 YENEEA come from the germline V gene. V lost 5 bases and J lost 0; bases outside the gene matches: 5. This CDR3 is 15 amino acids long. The CDR3 coding sequence is TGTGCCAGCAGCCCAAAAGCGGGAAGCACAGATACGCAGTATTTT. Its translation: CASSPKAGSTDTQYF.

The chain uses TRBV19 and TRBJ2-1; 13 bases are shared with TRBD2. CDR3 length: 14 residues. Germline V gene lookup returns CDR1 LNHDA and CDR2 SQIVND (reference sequence). Trimming cost V 8 bases and J 10 bases; bases outside gene matches: 8. In DNA form, the CDR3 reads TGTGCCAGTGGCGTGACTAGCGGGGGGCGAGAGCAGTTCTTC. As protein: CASGVTSGGREQFF.

V is TRBV5-5 and J is TRBJ1-4, with no clear D. The CDR3 has 16 residues. Germline CDR1 and CDR2: SGHKS and YYEKEE (reference sequence). Trimming removed 2 bases at V and 2 bases at J, with 13 bases between. CDR3: CASSFGSGVTNEKLFF. DNA for the CDR3: TGTGCCAGCAGCTTCGGCTCGGGAGTGACTAATGAAAAACTGTTTTTT.

This clone was observed a few times. The J gene is TRBJ1-3, the V gene TRBV7-9; the match to TRBD1 covers 8 bases. The V gene end was trimmed by 5 bases and the J gene end by 6 bases; junction bases not matched to a gene: 6. CDR1 is SEHNR, CDR2 FQNEAQ, per germline (reference sequence). The CDR3 is made up of 14 amino acids. CDR3 bases: TGTGCCAGCAGCACCGACAGGGGCGCAAACACCATATATTTT. Translating it yields CASSTDRGANTIYF.

This clone has a handful of counts. The chain combines TRBV24-1 with TRBJ1-1; no clear D. Germline CDR1 KGHDR, CDR2 SFDVKD. The V end was cut by 5 bases, the J end by 2 bases, with 8 bases between. The CDR3 length is 13 residues. The DNA of the CDR3 is TGTGCCACCAGTGGTGGGCTCAACACTGAAGCTTTCTTT. It specifies CATSGGLNTEAFF.

The chain joins TRBV7-9 to TRBJ1-1; 10 bases align to TRBD1. This CDR3 contains 16 residues. Germline V gives CDR1 SEHNR, CDR2 FQNEAQ (reference sequence). V was pared by 4 bases and J by 1 base, with 6 bases of the junction left unmatched. The CDR3 loop reads CASSSPTGGPNTEAFF. In nucleotides, the CDR3 is TGTGCCAGCAGCTCCCCGACAGGGGGCCCGAACACTGAAGCTTTCTTT.

This clone has just a few counts. The chain carries TRBV18 and TRBJ1-2, with D uncertain. V lost 2 bases and J lost 3, with 19 bases in between. Germline V gene data show CDR1 as KGHSH and CDR2 as LQKENI. The CDR3 has 17 amino acids. The CDR3 DNA is TGTGCCAGCTCACCATCAAAAGGACTGAAGCGGGACTATGGCTACACCTTC. Translated: CASSPSKGLKRDYGYTF.